The clone carrying this T cell receptor beta chain was counted a single time. Germline is not matched at one junction end, which may reflect a read error. The second PCR ran roughly 7 to 11 cycles with a sample-barcoded 5' primer and J-beta primers. TCRdb used MiXCR to reprocess the 5' RACE reads, holding one entry per CDR3 protein. This table holds roughly 700,000 distinct CDR3 sequences, about 32% found once. These data belong to a study of blood T cells in healthy people across ages. Sample: blood. This receptor was obtained from a woman older than 75 in good health.

CDR3 bases: TGTGTCACCAGTGATTCCGTGGACAGGTTCCATGGCTACACCTTC. Translating it yields CVTSDSVDRFHGYTF. The chain combines TRBV24-1 with TRBJ1-2; 7 bases agree with TRBD1. The length of the CDR3 is 15 residues. The germline gives CDR1 KGHDR, CDR2 SFDVKD.